A single sample gave rise to the 21 T cell receptor beta chains below, sequenced in a study of graft-versus-host responses after intestinal transplantation. Only in-frame clones appear in the TCRdb table, and some are missing; sequencing was by immunoSEQ multiplex PCR. The sample carries about 6,100 clones, around 91% recorded once. Source: PBMCs, taken roughly 87 days after transplant. The receptors derive from a human patient who received an intestinal transplant, so some T cells may come from the graft donor.

This clone was counted once. The rearrangement links TRBV27 to TRBJ2-1, with TRBD1 as a possible D gene (5 bases). Per germline, CDR1 MNHEY and CDR2 SMNVEV (reference sequence). V was trimmed by 3 bases and J by 8 bases, leaving 14 bases between them. The CDR3 runs 14 residues. This CDR3 reads CASSFNPLGDEQFF. CDR3 sequence (DNA): TGTGCCAGCAGTTTCAATCCCCTAGGGGATGAGCAGTTCTTC.

The rearrangement uses TRBV4-1 and TRBJ1-2; no reliable D call. The V end was cut by 1 base, the J end by 2 bases, with 11 bases between. Germline V gives CDR1 MGHRA, CDR2 YSYEKL. The CDR3 contains 15 residues. The CDR3 DNA follows: TGCGCCAGCAGCCAAGGTGGACGGTACAACTATGGCTACACCTTC. This sequence encodes CASSQGGRYNYGYTF.

The gene calls are TRBV6-1 and TRBJ2-7; 7 bases are shared with TRBD2. Germline CDR1 and CDR2: MNHNS and SASEGT. With 1 base clipped from V and 4 bases from J, the junction kept 4 bases outside the gene matches. The CDR3 runs to 14 residues. DNA of the CDR3: TGTGCCAGCAGTGAAGGTGGGGGGGGGTACGAGCAGTACTTC. Residues: CASSEGGGGYEQYF.

The chain employs TRBV2 and TRBJ2-2, with D uncertain. The CDR3 has 12 amino acids. Trimming stripped 3 bases from V and 9 bases from J, with 8 bases between. Germline-derived CDR1 and CDR2 are SNHLY and FYNNEI. The CDR3 region has the DNA TGTGCCAGCAGTGACCTGGGTAGGGAGCTGTTTTTT. This sequence encodes CASSDLGRELFF.

The rearrangement joins TRBV6-6 to TRBJ1-1; D is unclear. Germline values: CDR1 MNHNY, CDR2 SVGAGI (reference sequence). This CDR3 has 15 amino acids. The germline V and J ends were trimmed by 6 bases and 3 bases, with 17 bases remaining between them. DNA of the CDR3: TGTGCCAGCAGCCCGGTCTGGGCTCACTACACTGAAGCTTTCTTT. As protein: CASSPVWAHYTEAFF.

The chain recombines TRBV5-1 with TRBJ2-1; 9 bases are shared with TRBD1. The junction had 11 bases not matched to a gene; V was cut back by 0 bases and J by 1 base. This CDR3 region has 19 residues. Germline V lookup: CDR1 SGHRS, CDR2 YFSETQ. The CDR3 DNA follows: TGCGCCAGCAGCTTGGCTCCGGGACAGGGCGCGATATCCTACAATGAGCAGTTCTTC. This encodes CASSLAPGQGAISYNEQFF.

The rearrangement joins TRBV5-1 to TRBJ2-1; 9 bases are a match to TRBD1. Germline-derived CDR1 and CDR2 are SGHRS and YFSETQ. The CDR3 is 14 residues long. Trimming removed 4 bases from V and 4 bases from J; junction bases left unmatched: 3. Written as DNA, the CDR3 is TGCGCCAGCAGCCCGGGACAGGGTTACAATGAGCAGTTCTTC. Translating gives CASSPGQGYNEQFF.

The chain couples TRBV19 to TRBJ1-3, with D unresolved. V was cut by 10 bases and J by 0 bases, with 19 bases left in between. Germline CDR1 reads LNHDA; CDR2 reads SQIVND (reference sequence). The CDR3 is made up of 16 amino acids. For the CDR3, the DNA is TGTGCCACCTCGGTAGCATCTCCGAGCTCTGGAAACACCATATATTTT. Protein: CATSVASPSSGNTIYF. Complete variable domain (other parts from reference TRBV19 and TRBJ1-3): DGGITQSPKYLFRKEGQNVTLSCEQNLNHDAMYWYRQDPGQGLRLIYYSQIVNDFQKGDIAEGYSVSREKKESFPLTVTSAQKNPTAFYLCATSVASPSSGNTIYFGEGSWLTVV.

The chain uses TRBV28 and TRBJ2-1; D is uncertain. Germline loops: CDR1 MDHEN, CDR2 SYDVKM. V was trimmed by 5 bases and J by 6 bases, leaving 17 bases between them. The CDR3 loop spans 15 amino acids. The CDR3 DNA is TGTGCCAGCAGTCCACAATTGGGCGCTTCCAATGAGCAGTTCTTC. This codes for CASSPQLGASNEQFF.

The rearrangement joins TRBV27 to TRBJ2-7; tentatively, D is TRBD1 (6 bases). Germline-derived CDR1 and CDR2 are MNHEY and SMNVEV (reference sequence). The V and J ends lost 4 bases and 5 bases respectively, with 12 bases between them. The CDR3 is 13 residues long. The CDR3 bases are TGTGCCAGCAGTTCACAGGGTTTCAACGAGCAGTACTTC. Translation gives CASSSQGFNEQYF.

This clone was counted once. Sequence at one end of the junction differs from germline and may be a read error. The chain has TRBV7-7 and TRBJ2-7; 7 bases fit TRBD2. The CDR3 length is 17 residues. Germline CDR1 reads SSHAT; CDR2 reads FNYEAQ (reference sequence). CDR3 nucleotide sequence: TGTGCTAGCAGCTTAAGTACGGAAGAGGGGACTACCTACGAGCAGTACTTC. Its translation: CASSLSTEEGTTYEQYF.

J is TRBJ1-1 and V is TRBV28; D gene ambiguous. The ends were cut back, 8 bases at V and 2 bases at J, with 6 bases in the middle. The germline V gene encodes CDR1 MDHEN and CDR2 SYDVKM. The CDR3 sequence is 11 residues long. This chain's CDR3 is CASVRNTEAFF. The CDR3 DNA is TGTGCCAGCGTCCGTAACACTGAAGCTTTCTTT.

There are a few counts of this clone. The genes are TRBV11-3 and TRBJ2-3; D is unclear. The CDR3 extends over 15 amino acids. Germline V gene sequence: CDR1 SGHNT, CDR2 YENEEA. V was trimmed by 1 base and J by 2 bases, leaving 10 bases between them. Here the CDR3 DNA reads TGTGCCAGCAGCTTAGGGACGGTAGACACAGATACGCAGTATTTT. It translates to CASSLGTVDTDTQYF.

This clone occurred once. CDR3 sequence: CASSHMREGPKTHHEQYF. CDR3 nucleotide sequence: TGCGCCAGCAGCCACATGCGGGAGGGGCCAAAGACTCACCACGAGCAGTACTTC. The chain uses TRBV4-1 and TRBJ2-7, with 9 bases matching TRBD2. This CDR3 region has 18 residues. V trimming: 3 bases; J trimming: 5 bases; junction bases outside the gene matches: 17. CDR1 is MGHRA and CDR2 is YSYEKL in the germline V gene.

The chain couples TRBV4-1 to TRBJ2-3; D possibly corresponds to TRBD2 (5 bases). Germline lookup yields CDR1 MGHRA and CDR2 YSYEKL. Trimming cost V 4 bases and J 1 base, with 9 bases left between them. The CDR3 runs to 14 residues. CDR3 sequence reads: CASSPDSRTDTQYF. The CDR3 region has the DNA TGCGCCAGCAGCCCGGACTCCCGCACAGATACGCAGTATTTT.

The gene calls are TRBV7-9 and TRBJ1-2; 7 bases line up with TRBD1. With 0 bases clipped from V and 5 bases from J, the junction kept 9 bases outside the gene matches. Per germline, CDR1 SEHNR and CDR2 FQNEAQ (reference sequence). The CDR3 is 16 residues long. This CDR3 is CASSLADREGRYGYTF. In nucleotides, the CDR3 is TGTGCCAGCAGCTTAGCCGACAGGGAGGGCCGATATGGCTACACCTTC.

The J gene is TRBJ1-1, the V gene TRBV20-1, with no clear D. The V and J ends lost 5 bases and 6 bases respectively, with 7 bases between them. The CDR3 is 10 amino acids. Germline loops: CDR1 DFQATT, CDR2 SNEGSKA (reference sequence). As DNA, the CDR3 is TGCAGTGCTTACGCTTCTGAAGCTTTCTTT. Its translation is CSAYASEAFF.

V gene TRBV9 combines with J gene TRBJ2-3, with D perhaps TRBD2 (6 bases). Trimming cost V 8 bases and J 2 bases, with 9 bases left between them. This CDR3 is built from 12 residues. Germline CDR1 is SGDLS and CDR2 is YYNGEE. The CDR3 DNA follows: TGTGCCAGTGGGCGGGACACAGATACGCAGTATTTT. This sequence encodes CASGRDTDTQYF.

This clone came up once. One junction end disagrees with the germline gene, perhaps due to a read error. The gene calls are TRBV13 and TRBJ1-2; TRBD1 is a possible D gene (6 bases). Germline lookup yields CDR1 PRHDT and CDR2 FYEKMQ (reference sequence). The CDR3 spans 14 residues. CDR3 bases: TGTGCCAGCAGCGTAGGGGGGAATAACTATGGCTACACCTTC. Translated, it gives CASSVGGNNYGYTF.

V gene TRBV2 combines with J gene TRBJ2-7, with 12 bases lining up with TRBD2. Germline lookup yields CDR1 SNHLY and CDR2 FYNNEI. This CDR3 has 15 amino acids. Unmatched junction bases numbered 7, after V lost 3 bases and J lost 7 bases. CDR3 nucleotide sequence: TGTGCCAGCAGTGACCCTAGCGGGGGGGCGAAGGAGCAGTACGTC. Amino acid sequence: CASSDPSGGAKEQYV.

V usage is TRBV10-1 and J usage is TRBJ1-2, with D uncertain. The CDR3 contains 14 residues. Per the germline V gene, CDR1 is WNHNN and CDR2 is SYGVQD (reference sequence). With 2 bases removed from V and 2 bases from J, the gap between germline ends came to 9 bases. This CDR3 is CASSEPTPNYGYTF. CDR3 DNA sequence: TGCGCCAGCAGTGAGCCAACACCGAACTATGGCTACACCTTC.